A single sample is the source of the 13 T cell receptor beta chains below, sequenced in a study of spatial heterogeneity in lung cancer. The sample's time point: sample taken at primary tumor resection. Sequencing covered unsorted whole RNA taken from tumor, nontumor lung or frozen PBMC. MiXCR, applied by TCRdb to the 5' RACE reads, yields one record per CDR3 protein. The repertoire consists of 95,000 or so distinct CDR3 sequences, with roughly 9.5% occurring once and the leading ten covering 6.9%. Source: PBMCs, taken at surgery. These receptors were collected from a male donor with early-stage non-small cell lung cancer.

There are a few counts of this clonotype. The CDR3 loop reads CASRFFPRLDGQFEASGANVLTF. CDR3 in DNA: TGTGCAAGTCGCTTTTTCCCCCGACTAGACGGGCAATTTGAGGCCTCTGGGGCCAACGTCCTGACTTTC. The chain carries TRBV12-2 and TRBJ2-6; TRBD2 is the table's D call, not checked against the DNA. TRBV12-2 is reported as a pseudogene. CDR3 length: 23 amino acids.

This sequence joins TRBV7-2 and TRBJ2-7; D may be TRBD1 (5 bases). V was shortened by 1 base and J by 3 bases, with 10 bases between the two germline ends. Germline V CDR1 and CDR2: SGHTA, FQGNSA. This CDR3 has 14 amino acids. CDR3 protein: CASSLGGRFYEQYF. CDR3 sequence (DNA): TGTGCCAGCAGCTTAGGGGGCAGGTTCTACGAGCAGTACTTC.

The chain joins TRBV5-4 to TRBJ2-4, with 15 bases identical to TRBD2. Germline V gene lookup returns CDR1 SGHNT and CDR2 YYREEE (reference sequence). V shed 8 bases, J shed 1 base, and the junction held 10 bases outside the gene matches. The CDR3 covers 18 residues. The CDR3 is CASALGLAGGPAKNIQYF. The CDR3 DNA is TGTGCCAGTGCTCTAGGACTAGCGGGAGGGCCGGCCAAAAACATTCAGTACTTC.

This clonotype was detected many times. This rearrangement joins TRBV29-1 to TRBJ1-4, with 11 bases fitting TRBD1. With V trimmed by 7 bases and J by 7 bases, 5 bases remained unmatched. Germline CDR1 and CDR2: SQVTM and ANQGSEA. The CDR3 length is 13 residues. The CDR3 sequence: CSGGDRGTEKLFF. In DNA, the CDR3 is TGCAGCGGAGGGGACAGGGGGACTGAAAAACTGTTTTTT.

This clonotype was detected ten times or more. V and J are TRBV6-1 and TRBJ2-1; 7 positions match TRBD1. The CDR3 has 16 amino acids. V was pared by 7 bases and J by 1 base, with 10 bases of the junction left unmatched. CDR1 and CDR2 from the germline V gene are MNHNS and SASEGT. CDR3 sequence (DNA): TGTGCCAGCACCACAGGGGCCCTTCGGTCCTACAATGAGCAGTTCTTC. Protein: CASTTGALRSYNEQFF.

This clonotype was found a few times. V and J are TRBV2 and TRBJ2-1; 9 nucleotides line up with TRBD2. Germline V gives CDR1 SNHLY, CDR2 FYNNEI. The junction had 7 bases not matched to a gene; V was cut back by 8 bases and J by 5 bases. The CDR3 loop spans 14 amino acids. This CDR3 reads CASPPGLANNEQFF. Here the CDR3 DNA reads TGTGCCAGCCCGCCGGGACTAGCAAACAATGAGCAGTTCTTC.

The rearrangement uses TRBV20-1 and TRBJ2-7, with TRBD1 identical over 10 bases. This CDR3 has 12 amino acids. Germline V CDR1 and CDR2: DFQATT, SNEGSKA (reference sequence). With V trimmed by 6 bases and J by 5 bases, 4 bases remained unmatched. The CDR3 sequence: CSATDRGHEQYF. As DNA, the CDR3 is TGCAGTGCAACCGACAGGGGGCACGAGCAGTACTTC.

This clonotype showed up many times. The CDR3 protein is CASSKGATDTEAFF. The CDR3 DNA reads TGTGCCAGCTCCAAGGGGGCGACGGACACTGAAGCTTTCTTT. The rearrangement links TRBV6-2 or TRBV6-3 to TRBJ1-1, with 7 bases that match TRBD1. The CDR3 has 14 residues. Germline lookup yields CDR1 MNHEY and CDR2 SVGEGT. The V gene end was trimmed by 8 bases and the J gene end by 3 bases; junction bases not matched to a gene: 9.

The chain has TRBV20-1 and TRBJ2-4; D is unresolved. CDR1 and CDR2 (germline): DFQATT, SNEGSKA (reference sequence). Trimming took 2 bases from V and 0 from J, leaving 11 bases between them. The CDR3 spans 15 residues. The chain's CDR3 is CSARTLILAKNIQYF. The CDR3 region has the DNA TGCAGTGCTAGAACCCTTATTCTAGCCAAAAACATTCAGTACTTC.

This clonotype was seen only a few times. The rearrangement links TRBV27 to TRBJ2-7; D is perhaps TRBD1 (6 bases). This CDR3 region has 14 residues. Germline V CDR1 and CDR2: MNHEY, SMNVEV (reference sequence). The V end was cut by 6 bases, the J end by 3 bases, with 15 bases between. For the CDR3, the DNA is TGTGCCAGCAGCCCCGGGACAAGCTACTACGAGCAGTACTTC. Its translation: CASSPGTSYYEQYF.

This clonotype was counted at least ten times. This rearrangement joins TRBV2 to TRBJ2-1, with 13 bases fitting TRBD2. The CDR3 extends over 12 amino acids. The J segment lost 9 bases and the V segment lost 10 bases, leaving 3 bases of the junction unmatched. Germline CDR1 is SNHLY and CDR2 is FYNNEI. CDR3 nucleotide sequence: TGTGCCACGGGACTAGCGGGACTTGAGCAGTTCTTC. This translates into CATGLAGLEQFF.

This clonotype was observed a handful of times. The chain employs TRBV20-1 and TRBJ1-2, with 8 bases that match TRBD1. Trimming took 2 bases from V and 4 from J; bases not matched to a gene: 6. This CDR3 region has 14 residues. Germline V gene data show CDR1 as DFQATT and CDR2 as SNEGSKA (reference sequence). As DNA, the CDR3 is TGCAGTGCTAGACCTTTGGACAGGGTCTATGGCTACACCTTC. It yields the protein CSARPLDRVYGYTF.

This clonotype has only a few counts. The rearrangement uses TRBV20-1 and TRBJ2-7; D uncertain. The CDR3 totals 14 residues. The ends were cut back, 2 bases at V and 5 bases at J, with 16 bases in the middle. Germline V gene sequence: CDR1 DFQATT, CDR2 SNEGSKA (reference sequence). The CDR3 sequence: CSARPARISHEQYF. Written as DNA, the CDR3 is TGCAGTGCTAGACCGGCCAGGATAAGCCACGAGCAGTACTTC.